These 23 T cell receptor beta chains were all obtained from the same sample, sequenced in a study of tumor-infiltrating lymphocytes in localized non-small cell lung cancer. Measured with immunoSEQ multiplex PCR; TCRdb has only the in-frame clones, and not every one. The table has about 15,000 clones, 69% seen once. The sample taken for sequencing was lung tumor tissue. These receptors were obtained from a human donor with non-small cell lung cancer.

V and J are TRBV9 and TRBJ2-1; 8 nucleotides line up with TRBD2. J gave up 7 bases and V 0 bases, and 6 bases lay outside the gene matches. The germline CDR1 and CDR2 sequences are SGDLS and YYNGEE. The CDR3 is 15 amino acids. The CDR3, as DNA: TGTGCCAGCAGCGTAGAGGGACTAGGAGCTAATGAGCAGTTCTTC. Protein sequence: CASSVEGLGANEQFF. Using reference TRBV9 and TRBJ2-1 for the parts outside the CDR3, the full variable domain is DSGVTQTPKHLITATGQRVTLRCSPRSGDLSVYWYQQSLDQGLQFLIQYYNGEERAKGNILERFSAQQFPDLHSELNLSSLELGDSALYFCASSVEGLGANEQFFGPGTRLTVL.

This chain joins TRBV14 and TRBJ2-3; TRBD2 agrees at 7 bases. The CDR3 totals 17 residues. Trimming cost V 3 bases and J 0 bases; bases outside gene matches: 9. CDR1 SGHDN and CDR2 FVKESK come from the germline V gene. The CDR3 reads CASSHLYAGDSTDTQYF. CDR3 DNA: TGTGCCAGCAGCCACCTTTACGCGGGGGACAGCACAGATACGCAGTATTTT.

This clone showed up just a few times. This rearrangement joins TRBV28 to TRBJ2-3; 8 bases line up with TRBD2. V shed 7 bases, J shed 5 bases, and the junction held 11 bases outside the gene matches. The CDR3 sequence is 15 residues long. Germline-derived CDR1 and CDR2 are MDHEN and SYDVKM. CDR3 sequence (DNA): TGTGCCAGCAAACAAGCGGGAGTCGGTGGAGATACGCAGTATTTT. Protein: CASKQAGVGGDTQYF.

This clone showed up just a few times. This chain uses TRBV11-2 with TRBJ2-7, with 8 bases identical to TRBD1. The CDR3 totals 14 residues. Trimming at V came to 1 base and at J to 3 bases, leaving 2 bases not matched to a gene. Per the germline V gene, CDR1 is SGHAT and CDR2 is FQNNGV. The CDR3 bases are TGTGCCAGCAGCTTAGGGACAGGGTTCTACGAGCAGTACTTC. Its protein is CASSLGTGFYEQYF.

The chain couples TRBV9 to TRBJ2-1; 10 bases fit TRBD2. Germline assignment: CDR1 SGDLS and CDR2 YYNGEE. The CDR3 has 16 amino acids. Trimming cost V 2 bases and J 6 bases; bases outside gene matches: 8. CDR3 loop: CASSVEAGGLFNEQFF. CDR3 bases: TGTGCCAGCAGCGTCGAAGCGGGAGGGCTTTTCAATGAGCAGTTCTTC.

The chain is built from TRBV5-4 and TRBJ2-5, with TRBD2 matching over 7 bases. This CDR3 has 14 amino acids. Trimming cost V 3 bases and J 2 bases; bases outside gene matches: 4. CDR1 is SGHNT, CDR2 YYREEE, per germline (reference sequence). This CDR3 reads CASSSLAEQETQYF. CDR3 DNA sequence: TGTGCCAGCAGCTCCCTAGCGGAACAAGAGACCCAGTACTTC.

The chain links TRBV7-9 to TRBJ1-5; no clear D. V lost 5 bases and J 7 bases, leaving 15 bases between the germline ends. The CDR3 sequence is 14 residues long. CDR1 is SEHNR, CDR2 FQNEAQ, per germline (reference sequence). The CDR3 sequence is CASSIGGFQQPQHF. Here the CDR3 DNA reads TGTGCCAGCAGCATTGGCGGCTTTCAGCAGCCCCAGCATTTT.

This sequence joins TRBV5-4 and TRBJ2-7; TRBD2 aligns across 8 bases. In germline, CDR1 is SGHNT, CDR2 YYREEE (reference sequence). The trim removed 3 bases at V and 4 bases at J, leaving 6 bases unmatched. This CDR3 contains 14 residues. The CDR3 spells CASSYSGRIYEQYF. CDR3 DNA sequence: TGTGCCAGCAGCTACAGCGGGAGAATTTACGAGCAGTACTTC.

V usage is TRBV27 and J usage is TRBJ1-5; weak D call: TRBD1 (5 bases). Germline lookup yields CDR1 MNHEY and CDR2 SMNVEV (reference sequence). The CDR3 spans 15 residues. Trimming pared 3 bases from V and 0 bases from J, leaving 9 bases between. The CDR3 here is CASSFGGGSNQPQHF. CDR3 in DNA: TGTGCCAGCAGTTTCGGGGGGGGTAGCAATCAGCCCCAGCATTTT.

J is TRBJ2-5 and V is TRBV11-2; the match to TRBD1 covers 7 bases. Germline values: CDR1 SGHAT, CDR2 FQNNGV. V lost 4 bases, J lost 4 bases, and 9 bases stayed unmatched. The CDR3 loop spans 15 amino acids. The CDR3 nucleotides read TGTGCCAGCAGCTCTCGACAGGGTCGGCTAGAGACCCAGTACTTC. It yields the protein CASSSRQGRLETQYF.

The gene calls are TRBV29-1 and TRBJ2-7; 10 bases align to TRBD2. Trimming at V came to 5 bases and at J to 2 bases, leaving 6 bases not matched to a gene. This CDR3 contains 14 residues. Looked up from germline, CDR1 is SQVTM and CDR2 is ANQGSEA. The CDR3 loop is CSVTGTSATYEQYF. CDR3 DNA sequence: TGCAGCGTTACCGGGACTAGCGCAACCTACGAGCAGTACTTC.

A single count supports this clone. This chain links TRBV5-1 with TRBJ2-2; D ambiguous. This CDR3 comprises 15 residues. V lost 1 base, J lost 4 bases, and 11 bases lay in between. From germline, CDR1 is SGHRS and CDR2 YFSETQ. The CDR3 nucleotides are TGCGCCAGCAGCTTGTTACCGGTATCCACCGGGGAGCTGTTTTTT. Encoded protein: CASSLLPVSTGELFF.

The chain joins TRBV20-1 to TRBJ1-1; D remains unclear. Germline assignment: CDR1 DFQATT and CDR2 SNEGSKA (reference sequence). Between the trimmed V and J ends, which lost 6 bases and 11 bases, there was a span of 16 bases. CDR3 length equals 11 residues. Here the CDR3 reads CSATDGLWAFF. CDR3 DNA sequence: TGCAGTGCAACCGACGGCCTCTGGGCTTTCTTT.

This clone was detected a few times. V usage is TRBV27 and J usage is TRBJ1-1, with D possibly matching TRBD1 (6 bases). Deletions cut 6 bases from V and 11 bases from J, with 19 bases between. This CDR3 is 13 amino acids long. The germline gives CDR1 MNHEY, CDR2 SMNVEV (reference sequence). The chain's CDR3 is CASSTPKGGLAFF. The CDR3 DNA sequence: TGTGCCAGCAGCACCCCAAAGGGGGGCTTGGCTTTCTTT.

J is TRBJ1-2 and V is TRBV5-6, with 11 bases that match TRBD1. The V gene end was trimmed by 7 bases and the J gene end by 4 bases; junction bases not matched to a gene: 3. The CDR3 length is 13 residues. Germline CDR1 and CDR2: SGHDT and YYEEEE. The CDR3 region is CASVGTGGYGYTF. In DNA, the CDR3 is TGTGCCAGCGTGGGGACAGGGGGCTATGGCTACACCTTC. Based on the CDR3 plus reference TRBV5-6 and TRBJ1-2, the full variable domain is DAGVTQSPTHLIKTRGQQVTLRCSPKSGHDTVSWYQQALGQGPQFIFQYYEEEERQRGNFPDRFSGHQFPNYSSELNVNALLLGDSALYLCASVGTGGYGYTFGSGTRLTVV.

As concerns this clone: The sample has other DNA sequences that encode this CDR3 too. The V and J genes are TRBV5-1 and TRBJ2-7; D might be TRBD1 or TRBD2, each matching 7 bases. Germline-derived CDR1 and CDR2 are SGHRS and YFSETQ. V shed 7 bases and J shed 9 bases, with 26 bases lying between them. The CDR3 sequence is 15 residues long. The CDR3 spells CASQLSGGQPSGQYF. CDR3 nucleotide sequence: TGCGCCAGCCAACTATCGGGGGGACAGCCTTCTGGGCAGTACTTC.

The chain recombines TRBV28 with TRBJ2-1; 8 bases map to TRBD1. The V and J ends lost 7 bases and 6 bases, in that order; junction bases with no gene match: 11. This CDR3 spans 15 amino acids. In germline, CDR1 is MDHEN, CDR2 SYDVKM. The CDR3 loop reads CASILGGQGLNEQFF. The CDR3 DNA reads TGTGCCAGCATACTCGGAGGACAGGGACTCAATGAGCAGTTCTTC.

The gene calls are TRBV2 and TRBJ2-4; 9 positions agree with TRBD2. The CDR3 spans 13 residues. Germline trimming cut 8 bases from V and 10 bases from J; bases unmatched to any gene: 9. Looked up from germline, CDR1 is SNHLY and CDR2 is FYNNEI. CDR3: CASYVSGGSIQYF. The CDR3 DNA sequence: TGTGCCAGCTACGTTAGCGGGGGTAGTATTCAGTACTTC.

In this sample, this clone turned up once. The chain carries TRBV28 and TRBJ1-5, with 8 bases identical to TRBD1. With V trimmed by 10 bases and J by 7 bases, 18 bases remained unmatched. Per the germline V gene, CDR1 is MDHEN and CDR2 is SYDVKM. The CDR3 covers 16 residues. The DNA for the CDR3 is TGTGCCACGAAGTGGGATGCAGGGGGCGCTTACCAGCCCCAGCATTTT. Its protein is CATKWDAGGAYQPQHF. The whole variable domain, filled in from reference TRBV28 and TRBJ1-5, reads DVKVTQSSRYLVKRTGEKVFLECVQDMDHENMFWYRQDPGLGLRLIYFSYDVKMKEKGDIPEGYSVSREKKERFSLILESASTNQTSMYLCATKWDAGGAYQPQHFGDGTRLSIL.

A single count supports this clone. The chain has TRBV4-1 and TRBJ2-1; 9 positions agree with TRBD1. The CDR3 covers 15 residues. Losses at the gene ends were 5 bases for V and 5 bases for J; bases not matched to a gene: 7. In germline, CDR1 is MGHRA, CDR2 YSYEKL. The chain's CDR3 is CASSKQGALHNEQFF. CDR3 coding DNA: TGCGCCAGCAGCAAACAGGGGGCTCTTCACAATGAGCAGTTCTTC.

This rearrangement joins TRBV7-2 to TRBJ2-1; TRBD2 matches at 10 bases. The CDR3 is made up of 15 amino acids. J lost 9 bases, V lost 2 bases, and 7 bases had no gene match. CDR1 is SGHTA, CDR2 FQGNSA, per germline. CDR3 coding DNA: TGTGCCAGCAGCTTATATGCTAGCGGGAGAGGTGAGCAGTTCTTC. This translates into CASSLYASGRGEQFF.

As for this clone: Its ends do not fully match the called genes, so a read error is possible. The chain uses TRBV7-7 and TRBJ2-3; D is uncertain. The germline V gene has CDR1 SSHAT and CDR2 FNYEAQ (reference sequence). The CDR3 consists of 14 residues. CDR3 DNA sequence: TGTGCTAGCAGCCGAGGACCGACCACAGATACGCAGTATTTT. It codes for CASSRGPTTDTQYF.

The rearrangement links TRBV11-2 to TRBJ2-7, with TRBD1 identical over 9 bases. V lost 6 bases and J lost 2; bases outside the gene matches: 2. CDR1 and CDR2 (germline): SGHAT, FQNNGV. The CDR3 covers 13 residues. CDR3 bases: TGTGCCAGCAGGGACAGGGGCACCTACGAGCAGTACTTC. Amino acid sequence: CASRDRGTYEQYF.